Reported below is one T cell receptor beta chain. Clones were sequenced by immunoSEQ multiplex PCR, and TCRdb holds only the in-frame ones, with some missing. Among about 76,000 clones listed, around 91% were seen once. The CDR3 loop spans 14 amino acids. The V end lost 2 bases, the J end lost 3 bases, and 11 bases lay between the germline ends. Germline V gene lookup returns CDR1 KGHSH and CDR2 LQKENI. The data originate from a study of blood T cell repertoires in COVID-19. At the level of the study: From the United States, Italy and Spain came samples of acute and convalescent COVID-19. T cells, B-cell-depleted T cells, or PBMCs supplied cDNA or gDNA.

This receptor was identified in a human donor in a cohort sampled during active COVID-19. Material for sequencing was peripheral blood. V usage is TRBV18 and J usage is TRBJ2-7; tentative D call: TRBD1 (5 bases). The CDR3 DNA reads TGTGCCAGCTCACCAAGGACACTTATCTACGAGCAGTACTTC. This gives the protein CASSPRTLIYEQYF.